A selection of T cell receptor beta chains follows, all from one sample in a study of synovial regulatory T cells in juvenile arthritis. This table comes from immunoSEQ multiplex PCR, and its TCRdb copy is limited to in-frame clones, with some not included. This sample lists around 6,400 clones; its ten largest clones have roughly 0.57%. The specimen sequenced was Treg cells from blood. All receptors derive from a donor younger than 30 with juvenile idiopathic arthritis. CDR3s include the opening cysteine and the closing phenylalanine or tryptophan. Size values are once, few and many counts, or a class for expanded clones, and some rows have none.

TRBV7-9,NA,TRBJ2-1,CASRTGGVFYNEQFF
TRBV15,NA,TRBJ2-7,CATSRGTSGTYEQYF
TRBV7-8,NA,TRBJ2-7,CASSLRDRTYEQYF
TRBV30,NA,TRBJ1-1,CAWSVLGTYGRTEAFF
TRBV10-3,NA,TRBJ2-7,CAISGISRDGIYEQYF
TRBV29-1,NA,TRBJ1-5,CSVEVSQNQPQHF
TRBV7-9,NA,TRBJ1-2,CASSLWMGRDNYGYTF
TRBV7-9,medium-sized,TRBJ2-7,CASNPPSGVPYEQYF
TRBV27,NA,TRBJ2-7,CASARGSEQYF
TRBV7-9,medium-sized,TRBJ1-2,CASSYLRGDGYTF
TRBV11-2,NA,TRBJ2-3,CASSLAGGLGPKTDTQYF
TRBV5-4,NA,TRBJ2-4,CASSQGYLAGGTKNIQYF
TRBV5-6,NA,TRBJ2-7,CASSRSGQGAYEQYF
TRBV2,NA,TRBJ1-2,CASRPAGQSNYGYTF
TRBV27,NA,TRBJ2-3,CASSSGQGRRRDTQYF
TRBV5-1,NA,TRBJ2-7,CASSIRPYEQYF
TRBV7-8,NA,TRBJ2-7,CASSLGTWSYEQYF
TRBV6-1,medium-sized,TRBJ1-5,CATLTGVYQPQHF
TRBV7-9,NA,TRBJ1-1,CASLGGARPEAFF
TRBV19,NA,TRBJ2-1,CASSPGQTDNEQFF
TRBV6-6,NA,TRBJ1-2,CASSYLDNLGYTF
TRBV5-1,NA,TRBJ2-7,CASMTWGGSSDEQYF
TRBV7-2,NA,TRBJ2-7,CASSSPGSEQYF
TRBV7-8,medium-sized,TRBJ1-5,CASSFRDRYQPQHF
TRBV7-9,NA,TRBJ1-2,CASSLPHRGQGFHYGYTF
TRBV28,medium-sized,TRBJ1-5,CASSQRGVEPQHF
TRBV2,NA,TRBJ2-1,CASSPGIAARRGDEQFF
TRBV7-2,NA,TRBJ1-1,CASSNSGGTEAFF
TRBV4-2,NA,TRBJ1-2,CASRQGARGYTF
TRBV27,NA,TRBJ2-2,CASSLPKLAGYPGAGELFF
TRBV18,NA,TRBJ1-5,CASSPSTMYSNQPQHF
TRBV7-9,medium-sized,TRBJ1-2,CASSLIGTGEMSGYTF
TRBV6-6,NA,TRBJ1-4,CASSYRGQTNEKLFF
TRBV6-5,NA,TRBJ1-1,CASRHEYTEAFF